This T cell receptor beta chain appears in the sequencing data of a study of human T cells and chemical hapten exposure. Time point reported: patch test 2, 6 weeks after DPC sensitization. Specified treatment: therapeutic diphenylcyclopropenone sensitization with weekly scalp DPC. TCRdb ran MiXCR on the RACE reads and lists one entry per CDR3 protein. The sample contains over 100,000 distinct CDR3 sequences, about a tenth of which appear only once. The V and J ends lost 6 bases and 5 bases respectively, with 14 bases between them. This CDR3 has 14 amino acids. Germline CDR1 SGHNT, CDR2 YENEEA. The sequence came from a woman in her forties with alopecia areata. Some clones in this sample may be carry-over from other donors' samples. The V and J genes are TRBV11-3 and TRBJ2-4; D is ambiguous. The sample consisted of whole blood, taken in connection with sensitization to the hapten diphenylcyclopropenone (DPC). CDR3 amino acids: CASSRGEAENIQYF. CDR3 in DNA: TGTGCCAGCAGTCGTGGAGAGGCAGAAAACATTCAGTACTTC.